Below, 27 T cell receptor beta chains from the same sample are listed, as sequenced in a study of T cell changes during pregnancy in multiple sclerosis. Only in-frame clones appear in the TCRdb table, and some are missing; sequencing was by immunoSEQ multiplex PCR. The table lists about 59,000 clones, over 90% of them singletons, with around 2.5% in the top ten. The sample here was CD8+ T cells from peripheral blood mononuclear cells, taken in the third trimester of pregnancy. Receptors were obtained from a female donor with multiple sclerosis, enrolled in a pregnancy study.

The CDR3 region has the DNA TGTGCCAGCAGCCCCCGGACGGGAGTTCATCAAGAGACCCAGTACTTC. It codes for CASSPRTGVHQETQYF. The chain combines TRBV7-9 with TRBJ2-5; weak D call: TRBD2 (6 bases). This CDR3 has 16 amino acids. The V gene lost 5 bases and the J gene lost 2 bases, with 18 bases spanning the gap. In germline, CDR1 is SEHNR, CDR2 FQNEAQ (reference sequence).

V is TRBV6-1 and J is TRBJ2-2, with D perhaps matching TRBD2 (6 bases). The CDR3 contains 19 residues. Germline CDR1 MNHNS, CDR2 SASEGT. Trimming removed 1 base at V and 4 bases at J, with 22 bases between. Here the CDR3 DNA reads TGTGCCAGCAGTGAAGGTTACCCGGGCGGGAAAGCTACCACCGGGGAGCTGTTTTTT. This codes for CASSEGYPGGKATTGELFF.

The chain recombines TRBV5-4 with TRBJ2-2, with D unresolved. This CDR3 has 12 residues. With 6 bases removed from V and 5 bases from J, the gap between germline ends came to 8 bases. The germline gives CDR1 SGHNT, CDR2 YYREEE (reference sequence). CDR3 sequence: CASTLSTGELFF. CDR3 DNA sequence: TGTGCCAGCACCCTTTCGACCGGGGAGCTGTTTTTT.

The chain uses TRBV2 and TRBJ1-2, with D unresolved. This CDR3 comprises 12 residues. Germline V gene sequence: CDR1 SNHLY, CDR2 FYNNEI. Trimming removed 7 bases from V and 5 bases from J, with 11 bases in between. The DNA for the CDR3 is TGTGCCAGCACCATGGAGGTATATGGCTACACCTTC. Its translation: CASTMEVYGYTF.

The chain couples TRBV7-9 to TRBJ2-3; 7 nucleotides align to TRBD2. This CDR3 comprises 15 residues. The V gene's germline CDR1 is SEHNR and CDR2 FQNEAQ (reference sequence). V gave up 0 bases and J gave up 2 bases; unmatched junction bases: 2. The CDR3 loop is CASSLARELTDTQYF. The CDR3 coding sequence is TGTGCCAGCAGCTTAGCGCGGGAGCTCACAGATACGCAGTATTTT. The full variable domain, in which reference TRBV7-9 and TRBJ2-3 provide the parts outside the CDR3, is DTGVSQNPRHKITKRGQNVTFRCDPISEHNRLYWYRQTLGQGPEFLTYFQNEAQLEKSRLLSDRFSAERPKGSFSTLEIQRTEQGDSAMYLCASSLARELTDTQYFGPGTRLTVL.

This chain joins TRBV11-2 and TRBJ2-3; TRBD2 matches at 9 bases. The V segment lost 5 bases and the J segment 3 bases; nucleotides outside the gene matches: 6. The CDR3 totals 15 residues. In germline, CDR1 is SGHAT, CDR2 FQNNGV. The CDR3 DNA reads as TGTGCCAGCAGCACCAGCGGGGGGCGAACAGATACGCAGTATTTT. The encoded protein is CASSTSGGRTDTQYF.

This chain links TRBV7-6 with TRBJ2-2; D call uncertain. Trimming shortened V by 6 bases and J by 9 bases, and 23 bases separated the two germline ends. The V gene's germline CDR1 is SGHVS and CDR2 FNYEAQ. The CDR3 has 16 amino acids. CDR3 DNA: TGTGCCAGCAGTCTAGACGACGAGCCAGCCTTCCGGGAGCTGTTTTTT. Translating gives CASSLDDEPAFRELFF.

The chain uses TRBV16 and TRBJ2-1; D is possibly TRBD1 (5 bases). The germline V gene has CDR1 KGHSY and CDR2 FQNENV. This CDR3 spans 14 amino acids. The ends were cut back, 1 base at V and 8 bases at J, with 12 bases in the middle. In nucleotides, the CDR3 is TGTGCCAGCAGCCAATTTAAGAAACAGGATGAGCAGTTCTTC. As protein: CASSQFKKQDEQFF. The full variable domain, its missing parts supplied by reference TRBV16 and TRBJ2-1, is GEEVAQTPKHLVRGEGQKAKLYCAPIKGHSYVFWYQQVLKNEFKFLISFQNENVFDETGMPKERFSAKCLPNSPCSLEIQATKLEDSAVYFCASSQFKKQDEQFFGPGTRLTVL.

In DNA, the CDR3 is TGCGCCAGCAGCCAAGGTGGGGCTACGCAGTATTTT. This codes for CASSQGGATQYF. The J gene is TRBJ2-3, the V gene TRBV4-1, with D perhaps matching TRBD1 (5 bases). The CDR3 has 12 amino acids. Germline V lookup: CDR1 MGHRA, CDR2 YSYEKL. Trimming took 1 base from V and 8 from J, leaving 7 bases between them.

The chain combines TRBV30 with TRBJ2-3; maybe TRBD2 (7 bases). V lost 4 bases and J 4 bases, leaving 18 bases between the germline ends. CDR1 is GTSNPN, CDR2 SVGIG, per germline (reference sequence). The CDR3 totals 15 residues. CDR3 nucleotides: TGTGCCTGGAAGGGGGAGGGTGGTTGGGCAGATACGCAGTATTTT. It translates to CAWKGEGGWADTQYF.

This rearrangement joins TRBV6-5 to TRBJ2-1; 7 bases are shared with TRBD2. V was pared by 1 base and J by 0 bases, with 3 bases of the junction left unmatched. Germline V gene data show CDR1 as MNHEY and CDR2 as SVGAGI. The CDR3 loop spans 16 amino acids. CDR3 DNA: TGTGCCAGCAGTTACTTCGCTAGCGGCTCCTACAATGAGCAGTTCTTC. It codes for CASSYFASGSYNEQFF.

This chain uses TRBV19 with TRBJ2-7; 8 bases line up with TRBD2. V gave up 4 bases and J gave up 3 bases; unmatched junction bases: 11. The CDR3 has 16 residues. Per germline, CDR1 LNHDA and CDR2 SQIVND (reference sequence). The CDR3 here is CASSRQAGENLYEQYF. For the CDR3, the DNA is TGTGCCAGTAGTAGACAAGCGGGAGAGAACCTCTACGAGCAGTACTTC.

In this sample, this clone turned up once. This sequence joins TRBV18 and TRBJ1-2; maybe TRBD1 (6 bases). V lost 3 bases and J lost 1, with 15 bases in between. CDR1 is KGHSH, CDR2 LQKENI, per germline. There are 16 residues in the CDR3. This chain's CDR3 is CASSPSDRPHNYGYTF. In DNA form, the CDR3 reads TGTGCCAGCTCACCTTCTGACAGGCCCCATAACTATGGCTACACCTTC.

This chain connects TRBV19 to TRBJ2-7; 7 nucleotides align to TRBD2. The trim removed 5 bases at V and 2 bases at J, leaving 9 bases unmatched. The CDR3 sequence is 15 residues long. Germline CDR1 reads LNHDA; CDR2 reads SQIVND (reference sequence). In DNA, the CDR3 is TGTGCCAGTAGTGTCAGGGAGGGAAACCCCTACGAGCAGTACTTC. Its protein product is CASSVREGNPYEQYF.

This chain connects TRBV29-1 to TRBJ2-1, with 12 bases matching TRBD1. Losses at the gene ends were 6 bases for V and 10 bases for J; bases not matched to a gene: 10. Per the germline V gene, CDR1 is SQVTM and CDR2 is ANQGSEA. The CDR3 runs to 14 residues. The CDR3 spells CSVDTGTGGREQFF. The CDR3 nucleotides read TGCAGCGTCGATACCGGGACAGGGGGCCGCGAGCAGTTCTTC.

This chain links TRBV27 with TRBJ2-1; 10 bases line up with TRBD2. The CDR3 is 16 residues long. The V gene end was trimmed by 8 bases and the J gene end by 4 bases; junction bases not matched to a gene: 11. Germline V gives CDR1 MNHEY, CDR2 SMNVEV (reference sequence). The CDR3 spells CASRLTGLAEYNEQFF. As DNA, the CDR3 is TGTGCCAGCCGGCTCACCGGACTAGCGGAATACAATGAGCAGTTCTTC.

The chain carries TRBV5-4 and TRBJ2-1; 7 bases agree with TRBD1. The CDR3 totals 13 residues. Germline assignment: CDR1 SGHNT and CDR2 YYREEE (reference sequence). J was trimmed by 6 bases and V by 6 bases; bases with no gene match: 6. This CDR3 is CASTGDSSNEQFF. As DNA, the CDR3 is TGTGCCAGCACCGGGGACAGTTCCAATGAGCAGTTCTTC.

The chain recombines TRBV5-5 with TRBJ2-7; no clear D. The CDR3 spans 14 residues. Germline V gene sequence: CDR1 SGHKS, CDR2 YYEKEE (reference sequence). Trimming took 0 bases from V and 3 from J, leaving 10 bases between them. In DNA form, the CDR3 reads TGTGCCAGCAGCTTGGGAGGTCTGGGCTACGAGCAGTACTTC. Translation gives CASSLGGLGYEQYF.

This chain uses TRBV9 with TRBJ2-1; a weak D match, TRBD1 (6 bases). The CDR3 extends over 14 amino acids. V dropped 5 bases and J dropped 5 bases, with 14 bases sitting between them. CDR1 is SGDLS, CDR2 YYNGEE, per germline. As DNA, the CDR3 is TGTGCCAGCAGTGCACAGGGATTTAACAATGAGCAGTTCTTC. Translated, it gives CASSAQGFNNEQFF.

This chain joins TRBV4-1 and TRBJ2-2, with D tentatively TRBD2 (7 bases). The germline V gene encodes CDR1 MGHRA and CDR2 YSYEKL. V gave up 0 bases and J gave up 6 bases, with 20 bases separating them. The CDR3 covers 18 residues. The CDR3 loop reads CASSQDQGGGARPGELFF. For the CDR3, the DNA is TGCGCCAGCAGCCAAGATCAGGGTGGGGGGGCGCGGCCCGGGGAGCTGTTTTTT.

CDR3 residues: CASSLTGGSDEQYF. The CDR3 nucleotides are TGCGCCAGCAGCTTGACAGGGGGCAGTGACGAGCAGTACTTC. V gene TRBV5-1 combines with J gene TRBJ2-7; 9 bases are shared with TRBD1. The CDR3 runs to 14 residues. Germline trimming cut 1 base from V and 5 bases from J; bases unmatched to any gene: 4. Per germline, CDR1 SGHRS and CDR2 YFSETQ.

This clone was observed once. The V and J genes are TRBV27 and TRBJ2-1; D is perhaps TRBD2 (6 bases). The CDR3 loop spans 14 amino acids. V shed 3 bases and J shed 3 bases, with 9 bases lying between them. Germline V gene data show CDR1 as MNHEY and CDR2 as SMNVEV (reference sequence). The CDR3 DNA reads TGTGCCAGCAGTTTGGAGGGTGACTACAATGAGCAGTTCTTC. Translation gives CASSLEGDYNEQFF.

J is TRBJ1-3 and V is TRBV25-1; 7 bases line up with TRBD1. V lost 4 bases and J lost 4; bases outside the gene matches: 4. This CDR3 contains 14 residues. The germline gives CDR1 MGHDK, CDR2 SYGVNS. CDR3 protein: CASSGGQLGNTIYF. CDR3 DNA sequence: TGTGCCAGCAGTGGGGGACAGTTAGGAAACACCATATATTTT.

The CDR3 reads CASSGLAGVGTGELFF. In DNA, the CDR3 is TGTGCCAGCAGTGGACTAGCGGGAGTTGGCACCGGGGAGCTGTTTTTT. The chain recombines TRBV6-1 with TRBJ2-2, with TRBD2 identical over 12 bases. Germline V gene lookup returns CDR1 MNHNS and CDR2 SASEGT. This CDR3 is built from 16 residues. J was trimmed by 4 bases and V by 4 bases; bases with no gene match: 4.

The V call is TRBV27, the J call TRBJ2-2, with TRBD2 identical over 7 bases. CDR3 length: 13 amino acids. Germline V gives CDR1 MNHEY, CDR2 SMNVEV (reference sequence). Trimming at V came to 3 bases and at J to 9 bases, leaving 4 bases not matched to a gene. CDR3 region: CASSLKSGRELFF. The CDR3 DNA is TGTGCCAGCAGTTTGAAGAGCGGGAGGGAGCTGTTTTTT.

The chain employs TRBV27 and TRBJ2-5; 7 bases match TRBD1. CDR1 MNHEY and CDR2 SMNVEV come from the germline V gene (reference sequence). This CDR3 has 12 residues. V was clipped by 9 bases and J by 9 bases; unmatched bases: 10. As DNA, the CDR3 is TGTGCCAGAACACCCCAGGGGGACCCCCAGTACTTC. Residues: CARTPQGDPQYF.

The rearrangement joins TRBV7-3 to TRBJ2-1, with D unresolved. V was cut by 4 bases and J by 0 bases, with 16 bases left in between. The CDR3 runs 17 residues. Looked up from germline, CDR1 is SGHTA and CDR2 is FQGTGA. Written as DNA, the CDR3 is TGTGCCAGCAGCTCTCCCTCGACGGAGAGCTCCTACAATGAGCAGTTCTTC. Its translation: CASSSPSTESSYNEQFF.